One T cell receptor (beta chain) is described in this entry. Its antigen is not known. Germline loops: CDR1 MNHEY, CDR2 SVGAGI. V gave up 6 bases and J gave up 2 bases; unmatched junction bases: 7. The length of the CDR3 is 15 residues. This specimen comes from a study of cytomegalovirus exposure and HLA in healthy donors. General study results and limits: TCR beta sequences numbering roughly 18,000 were associated with HLA alleles at 0.05 false discovery rate in a later analysis. In a later analysis, parvovirus B19, influenza, CMV and Epstein-Barr virus appeared linked to several top co-occurrence clusters. Per a prior analysis, the majority of TCR beta V segments were productive roughly 90% or roughly 30% of the time. In all likelihood, a cluster of highly shared sequence variants was a sequencing artifact.

PCR amplification relied on 60 Vbeta primers (plus 13 Jbeta primers). Sequencing was performed with immunoSEQ multiplex PCR; in TCRdb, only in-frame clones are kept and a portion is missing. Of some 52,000 clones detected, more than 65% appear once; the ten largest clones hold about 9.1%. Sequences were obtained from PBMCs. The rearrangement links TRBV6-5 to TRBJ2-7; TRBD1 matches at 10 bases. The clonotype comes from a woman aged 50 to 60 in good health and CMV-seronegative. The DNA of the CDR3 is TGTGCCAGCAGATATGGGACAGGGGAGACCTACGAGCAGTACTTC. This encodes CASRYGTGETYEQYF.